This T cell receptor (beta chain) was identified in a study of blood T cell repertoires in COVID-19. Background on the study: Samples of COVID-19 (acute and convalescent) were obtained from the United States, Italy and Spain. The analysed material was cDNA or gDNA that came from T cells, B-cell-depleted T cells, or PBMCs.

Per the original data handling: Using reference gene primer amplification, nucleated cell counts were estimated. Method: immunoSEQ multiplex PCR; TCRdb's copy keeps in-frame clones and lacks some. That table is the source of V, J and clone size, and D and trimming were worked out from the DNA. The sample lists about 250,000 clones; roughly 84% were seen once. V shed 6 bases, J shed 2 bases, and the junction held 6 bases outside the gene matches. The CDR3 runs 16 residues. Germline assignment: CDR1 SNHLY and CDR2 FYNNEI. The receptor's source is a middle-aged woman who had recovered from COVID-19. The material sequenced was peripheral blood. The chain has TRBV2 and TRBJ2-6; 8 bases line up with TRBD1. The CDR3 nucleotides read TGTGCCAGCAGCTCCGGGACAGGACCTGGGGCCAACGTCCTGACTTTC. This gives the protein CASSSGTGPGANVLTF. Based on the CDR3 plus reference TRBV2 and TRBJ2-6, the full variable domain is EPEVTQTPSHQVTQMGQEVILRCVPISNHLYFYWYRQILGQKVEFLVSFYNNEISEKSEIFDDQFSVERPDGSNFTLKIRSTKLEDSAMYFCASSSGTGPGANVLTFGAGSRLTVL.